This T cell receptor beta chain was recorded in a study of CD8 T cells in ankylosing spondylitis. Whole-study findings and limits: Disease-linked clones reportedly concentrated significantly in matched ankylosing spondylitis synovial fluid. Among TCR beta sequences, a motif of several highly homologous variants appeared characteristic of ankylosing spondylitis blood. In synovial fluid and blood from reactive arthritis, some motif variants were previously reported.

Researchers built TCR beta libraries using quantitative 5'-RACE with molecular barcodes. One entry per CDR3 protein, called by TCRdb with MiXCR from the 5' RACE reads. This sample yields roughly 220,000 distinct CDR3 sequences, of which around 17% are seen a single time; approximately 42% belongs to the top ten. For this clonotype: Its antigen is currently unknown.

This CDR3 region has 16 residues. The germline V gene encodes CDR1 LGHDT and CDR2 YNNKEL (reference sequence). The V gene lost 5 bases and the J gene lost 1 base, with 16 bases spanning the gap. The rearrangement uses TRBV3-1 and TRBJ2-3; either TRBD1 or TRBD2 may supply D (5 bases each). The sequencing sample was made of blood, either unsorted or a sorted T cell fraction (not recorded which). The receptor was isolated from a male donor with ankylosing spondylitis. The CDR3 loop reads CASSTRGVTGTDTQYF. As DNA, the CDR3 is TGTGCCAGCAGCACCAGAGGGGTTACGGGCACAGATACGCAGTATTTT.